The following is a T cell receptor beta chain sequence with its context. Its antigen remains unknown. According to the study, TCR beta libraries were built with iRepertoire HTBI primers and CDR3-region Arm-PCR. Original handling: Sample data revealed approximately 56 TRBV and about 15 TRBJ segments. Via MiXCR, TCRdb re-called the multiplex PCR reads, giving one row per CDR3 protein. The V and J calls were not made by the authors but by TCRdb's processing. This sample has around 460,000 distinct CDR3 sequences, with roughly 21% found just once. This record belongs to a study of regulatory T cells in long-lasting Graves disease. Broader study findings: TCR diversity was lower in persistent Graves' patients (versus newly diagnosed ones).

V was cut by 4 bases and J by 1 base, with 15 bases left in between. The CDR3 length is 15 residues. Looked up from germline, CDR1 is SGHDT and CDR2 is YYEEEE. Time point denoted: persistent/refractory GD, antithyroid drugs over 5 years with positive TRAb. Researchers made the TCR library from RNA that was extracted from PBMCs. The authors drew patients from an endocrinology department in Xi'an, China. The chain links TRBV5-6 to TRBJ2-7; D call uncertain. The clonotype comes from a female donor with Graves disease. Here the sequenced sample was peripheral blood mononuclear cells (PBMCs), taken when the disease was refractory, from a patient treated with antithyroid drugs. The chain's CDR3 is CASSAVPGLSYEQYF. The CDR3 nucleotides read TGTGCCAGCAGCGCGGTTCCAGGATTGTCCTACGAGCAGTACTTC. Together with reference TRBV5-6 and TRBJ2-7, the CDR3 gives the full variable domain: DAGVTQSPTHLIKTRGQQVTLRCSPKSGHDTVSWYQQALGQGPQFIFQYYEEEERQRGNFPDRFSGHQFPNYSSELNVNALLLGDSALYLCASSAVPGLSYEQYFGPGTRLTVT.